Presented here are 10 T cell receptor beta chains from one specimen sequenced in a study of blood T cell repertoires in COVID-19. Repertoires were generated with immunoSEQ multiplex PCR, while TCRdb's copy carries only in-frame clones and drops some. The sample comprises 150,000 to 200,000 clones, about 82% of which are singletons, and more than 5% rests with the top ten. Sequences were obtained from peripheral blood. These receptors came from a woman in her twenties or thirties with acute or convalescent COVID-19.

The table lists this clone with a count of one. The J gene is TRBJ2-6, the V gene TRBV11-2; TRBD1 agrees at 9 bases. The CDR3 sequence is 17 residues long. Germline-derived CDR1 and CDR2 are SGHAT and FQNNGV. V was pared by 2 bases and J by 4 bases, with 6 bases of the junction left unmatched. This chain's CDR3 is CASSLQGQGTGANVLTF. The DNA for the CDR3 is TGTGCCAGCAGCTTACAGGGACAGGGTACCGGGGCCAACGTCCTGACTTTC.

V and J are TRBV9 and TRBJ1-2, with 12 bases lining up with TRBD1. With V trimmed by 0 bases and J by 10 bases, 1 base remained unmatched. The V gene's germline CDR1 is SGDLS and CDR2 YYNGEE. The CDR3 loop spans 13 amino acids. This CDR3 is CASSVGDRGHYTF. The CDR3 DNA follows: TGTGCCAGCAGCGTAGGGGACAGGGGGCACTACACCTTC.

J is TRBJ1-2 and V is TRBV18; D unclear. Trimming left V 5 bases short and J 7 bases short, with 8 bases between. CDR1 is KGHSH and CDR2 is LQKENI in the germline V gene. This CDR3 has 11 amino acids. The CDR3 is CASSTGGGYTF. CDR3 nucleotides: TGTGCCAGCTCAACGGGTGGTGGCTACACCTTC.

This chain joins TRBV2 and TRBJ1-6, with D hard to call. Trimming took 3 bases from V and 9 from J, leaving 3 bases between them. The CDR3 covers 11 residues. The germline V gene encodes CDR1 SNHLY and CDR2 FYNNEI. The CDR3 region is CASSDSSPLHF. For the CDR3, the DNA is TGTGCCAGCAGTGACAGTTCACCCCTCCACTTT.

This clone appeared a few times. The CDR3 coding sequence is TGTGCCAGCAGCTTACACGGGATCACAGATACGCAGTATTTT. As protein: CASSLHGITDTQYF. The gene calls are TRBV13 and TRBJ2-3; TRBD2 might be the D (5 bases). Germline values: CDR1 PRHDT, CDR2 FYEKMQ (reference sequence). The CDR3 has 14 residues. V was clipped by 2 bases and J by 2 bases, with 8 bases between them.

This clone was observed a few times. The V gene is TRBV6-2 or TRBV6-3, the J gene TRBJ2-1; 12 bases match TRBD2. V lost 5 bases and J lost 6; bases outside the gene matches: 5. CDR3 length: 15 residues. Germline CDR1 MNHEY, CDR2 SVGEGT. The DNA of the CDR3 is TGTGCCAGCAGTCTAGCGGGGGGGTTGGTCAATGAGCAGTTCTTC. This translates into CASSLAGGLVNEQFF.

The rearrangement uses TRBV7-9 and TRBJ1-4; unclear D gene. V was pared by 5 bases and J by 5 bases, with 12 bases between. The CDR3 is 14 residues long. Germline values: CDR1 SEHNR, CDR2 FQNEAQ (reference sequence). CDR3 loop: CASSVPNLNEKLFF. CDR3 bases: TGTGCCAGCAGCGTACCGAACCTAAATGAAAAACTGTTTTTT. Full variable domain (remainder filled in from reference TRBV7-9 and TRBJ1-4): DTGVSQNPRHKITKRGQNVTFRCDPISEHNRLYWYRQTLGQGPEFLTYFQNEAQLEKSRLLSDRFSAERPKGSFSTLEIQRTEQGDSAMYLCASSVPNLNEKLFFGSGTQLSVL.

CDR3 nucleotides: TGTGCCTGGATGGGAGGGCGGGATCAGCCCCAGCATTTT. Amino acid sequence: CAWMGGRDQPQHF. The J gene is TRBJ1-5, the V gene TRBV30; D is uncertain. V was shortened by 4 bases and J by 5 bases, with 12 bases between the two germline ends. Per germline, CDR1 GTSNPN and CDR2 SVGIG (reference sequence). The CDR3 is 13 residues long.

The J gene is TRBJ2-2, the V gene TRBV5-4; TRBD1 aligns across 9 bases. CDR3 length equals 18 residues. Germline lookup yields CDR1 SGHNT and CDR2 YYREEE (reference sequence). The ends lost 4 bases at V and 7 bases at J; junction bases unmatched: 17. The CDR3 spells CASSPLFGGQGGDGELFF. The CDR3 DNA reads as TGTGCCAGCAGCCCCCTCTTCGGGGGACAGGGAGGGGACGGGGAGCTGTTTTTT.

As for this clone: One end of the junction fails to match germline, which may point to a read error. The chain links TRBV7-7 to TRBJ2-5; tentatively, D is TRBD2 (6 bases). This CDR3 contains 13 residues. The germline V gene encodes CDR1 SSHAT and CDR2 FNYEAQ (reference sequence). As DNA, the CDR3 is TGTGCTAGCAGCACTAGCAGCTTAGAGACCCAGTACTTC. Protein: CASSTSSLETQYF.